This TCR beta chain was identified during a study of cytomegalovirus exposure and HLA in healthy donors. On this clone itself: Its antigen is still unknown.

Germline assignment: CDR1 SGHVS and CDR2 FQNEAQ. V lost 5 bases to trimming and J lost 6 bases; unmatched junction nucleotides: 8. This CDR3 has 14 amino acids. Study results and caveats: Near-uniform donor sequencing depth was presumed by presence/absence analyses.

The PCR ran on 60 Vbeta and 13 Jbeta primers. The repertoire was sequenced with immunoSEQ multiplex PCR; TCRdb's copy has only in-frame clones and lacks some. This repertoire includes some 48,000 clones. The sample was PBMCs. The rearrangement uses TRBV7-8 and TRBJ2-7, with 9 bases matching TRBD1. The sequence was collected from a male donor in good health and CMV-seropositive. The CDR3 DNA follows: TGTGCCAGCAGCGGGAGGACAGGGGTTGGCGAGCAGTACTTC. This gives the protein CASSGRTGVGEQYF. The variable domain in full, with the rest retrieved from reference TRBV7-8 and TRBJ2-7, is GAGVSQSPRYKVAKRGQDVALRCDPISGHVSLFWYQQALGQGPEFLTYFQNEAQLDKSGLPSDRFFAERPEGSVSTLKIQRTQQEDSAVYLCASSGRTGVGEQYFGPGTRLTVT.